One and the same sample provided the 19 T cell receptor beta chains below, sequenced in a study of kidney transplant recipient with SARS-CoV-2 infection. TCRdb recomputed calls from the reads with MiXCR, one row per CDR3 protein. Here the sample spans fewer than 250,000 distinct CDR3 sequences, roughly 26% being singletons. Source: a blood sample, taken at baseline and on day 111 from a kidney transplant recipient. The receptor set was obtained from a male patient between 25 and 39 years old who had COVID-19 and was a kidney transplant recipient. Some T cells may trace back to the graft donor.

This clonotype has only a few counts. The chain links TRBV10-1 to TRBJ1-2; D uncertain. Germline values: CDR1 WNHNN, CDR2 SYGVQD (reference sequence). Trimming pared 5 bases from V and 4 bases from J, leaving 23 bases between. This CDR3 contains 17 residues. In nucleotides, the CDR3 is TGCGCCAGCAGTACACCGGCAAGATCGCGAAAGACCTATGGCTACACCTTC. This translates into CASSTPARSRKTYGYTF.

Points on this clonotype: One base away lies a much larger clone, so this may be a sequencing read error. J is TRBJ2-2 and V is TRBV11-2; a weak D match, TRBD2 (6 bases). CDR1 SGHAT and CDR2 FQNNGV come from the germline V gene. The CDR3 loop spans 14 amino acids. The CDR3 region is CASRVGGTTGEPFF. In DNA form, the CDR3 reads TGTGCCAGCAGAGTCGGGGGAACGACCGGGGAGCCGTTTTTT.

This clonotype has at least ten counts. The chain couples TRBV24-1 to TRBJ1-1; no firm D call. Between the trimmed V and J ends, which lost 1 base and 8 bases, there was a span of 7 bases. The CDR3 totals 12 residues. In germline, CDR1 is KGHDR, CDR2 SFDVKD. CDR3 protein: CATSDFGTEAFF. Here the CDR3 DNA reads TGTGCCACCAGTGATTTTGGCACAGAAGCTTTCTTT.

With regard to this clonotype: A much more abundant neighbour one base away suggests this may be a read error. The genes are TRBV5-8 and TRBJ1-2; D is ambiguous. The CDR3 has 16 amino acids. With 7 bases removed from V and 4 bases from J, the gap between germline ends came to 23 bases. CDR1 and CDR2 (germline): SGHTS, YDEGEE. CDR3 sequence reads: CASCGRHPRKTYGYTF. CDR3 DNA sequence: TGTGCCAGCTGTGGACGTCATCCACGAAAGACCTATGGCTACACCTTC.

Details on this clonotype: This may arise from a read error, as a much more abundant clone is one base away. The DNA of the CDR3 is TGTGCCAGCAGAGAGCATGTAGCTACAGTCATGCGAGATACGCAGTATTTT. It yields the protein CASREHVATVMRDTQYF. The J gene is TRBJ2-3, the V gene TRBV21-1. TRBV21-1 is flagged as a pseudogene. The CDR3 length is 17 residues.

With respect to this clonotype: A much larger clone is a single base away; this may be a read error. The V call is TRBV27, the J call TRBJ2-6; TRBD1 agrees at 10 bases. With 6 bases clipped from V and 0 bases from J, the junction kept 8 bases outside the gene matches. CDR3 length: 18 amino acids. Germline lookup yields CDR1 MNHEY and CDR2 SMNVEV (reference sequence). For the CDR3, the DNA is TGTGCCAGCAGCCTGCCGGGACAGGGGTTCTCTGGGGCCAACGTCCTGACTTTC. Amino acid sequence: CASSLPGQGFSGANVLTF.

This clonotype came up many times. The J gene is TRBJ2-7, the V gene TRBV7-7; either TRBD1 or TRBD2 may fit D (5 bases each). The length of the CDR3 is 13 residues. Between the trimmed V and J ends, which lost 2 bases and 6 bases, there was a span of 11 bases. Germline V gene lookup returns CDR1 SSHAT and CDR2 FNYEAQ (reference sequence). This CDR3 is CASSLSRAGEQYF. The CDR3 DNA is TGTGCCAGCAGCTTATCCAGGGCGGGCGAGCAGTACTTC.

On this clonotype: A junction boundary mismatches the germline segment, possibly from a read error. This chain uses TRBV11-3 with TRBJ2-5; D tentatively reads TRBD1 or TRBD2 (6 bases each). This CDR3 region has 13 residues. Germline assignment: CDR1 SGHNT and CDR2 YENEEA. DNA of the CDR3: TGTGCCAGCAGCCCCCGGGGGCTAGAGGCCCAGTACTTC. It specifies CASSPRGLEAQYF. The entire variable domain, with the rest obtained from reference TRBV11-3 and TRBJ2-5, is as follows: EAGVVQSPRYKIIEKKQPVAFWCNPISGHNTLYWYLQNLGQGPELLIRYENEEAVDDSQLPKDRFSAERLKGVDSTLKIQPAELGDSAVYLCASSPRGLEAQYFGPGTRLLVL.

This clonotype came up many times. V is TRBV8-2 and J is TRBJ2-6. TRBV8-2 is a pseudogene segment. The CDR3 covers 17 residues. CDR3 nucleotides: TGTGGCAAGCAATATAGGATAACACAAAGTCGGGCCAACGTCCTGACTTTC. This codes for CGKQYRITQSRANVLTF.

This clonotype showed up many times. The chain combines TRBV7-6 with TRBJ1-4; D unresolved. Looked up from germline, CDR1 is SGHVS and CDR2 is FNYEAQ. This CDR3 is 16 amino acids long. Trimming stripped 1 base from V and 7 bases from J, with 16 bases between. The CDR3 DNA reads as TGTGCCAGCAGCTTAGGGGCAGGATCGATGGGTGAAAAACTGTTTTTT. Its protein product is CASSLGAGSMGEKLFF.

This clonotype occurred a few times. The chain uses TRBV5-1 and TRBJ2-5; D might be TRBD1 (5 bases). Trimming took off 0 bases at V and 5 bases at J, with 11 bases between the two ends. In germline, CDR1 is SGHRS, CDR2 YFSETQ. The CDR3 is 14 amino acids. As DNA, the CDR3 is TGCGCCAGCAGCTTGGACCGCCCAGGGGAGACCCAGTACTTC. The encoded protein is CASSLDRPGETQYF.

This clonotype has at least ten counts. The chain recombines TRBV14 with TRBJ1-3, with a tentative D call TRBD1 (6 bases). Germline CDR1 SGHDN, CDR2 FVKESK. Trimming cost V 1 base and J 4 bases, with 8 bases left between them. The CDR3 extends over 14 amino acids. The CDR3 loop is CASSQVRGGNTIYF. In nucleotides, the CDR3 is TGTGCCAGCAGCCAAGTCAGGGGCGGAAACACCATATATTTT.

As for this clonotype: A much larger clonotype is one base distant, so this may be a read error. This rearrangement joins TRBV3-1 to TRBJ1-3; D gene unclear. The length of the CDR3 is 14 residues. Germline V gene data show CDR1 as LGHDT and CDR2 as YNNKEL (reference sequence). V gave up 4 bases and J gave up 0 bases, with 7 bases separating them. CDR3 DNA sequence: TGTGCCAGCAGCCCACTTGGCTCTGGAAACACCATATATTTT. It encodes CASSPLGSGNTIYF.

This clonotype was observed at least ten times. The CDR3 sequence is CASSPTRLAGIREQFF. The CDR3 DNA follows: TGTGCCAGCAGCCCGACGCGACTAGCGGGCATAAGAGAGCAGTTCTTC. V gene TRBV11-2 combines with J gene TRBJ2-1; 10 nucleotides agree with TRBD2. J lost 10 bases, V lost 5 bases, and 14 bases had no gene match. The CDR3 consists of 16 residues. The V gene's germline CDR1 is SGHAT and CDR2 FQNNGV.

With regard to this clonotype: Just one base apart from a much larger clone, this may be a read error. The gene calls are TRBV27 and TRBJ2-5; D gene unclear. V shed 5 bases and J shed 5 bases, with 15 bases lying between them. The V gene's germline CDR1 is MNHEY and CDR2 SMNVEV (reference sequence). The CDR3 contains 14 residues. The CDR3 sequence is CASSHQDQVETQYF. The CDR3 bases are TGTGCCAGCAGTCACCAGGACCAGGTGGAGACCCAGTACTTC.

Concerning this clonotype: This sequence may be a read error, since a much larger clone differs from it by one base. This sequence joins TRBV8-2 and TRBJ2-6. TRBV8-2 is a listed pseudogene. The CDR3 loop spans 17 amino acids. This CDR3 reads CGNPLRITQSRANILTF. The CDR3 coding sequence is TGTGGCAACCCGTTAAGGATAACACAAAGTCGGGCCAACATCCTGACTTTC.

A note on this clonotype: Since a much larger clone is just one base distant, this may be a read error. It is likely a read error, because the conserved phenylalanine at the end of the CDR3 is missing. The chain joins TRBV3-1 to TRBJ2-3, with D unresolved. Per germline, CDR1 LGHDT and CDR2 YNNKEL (reference sequence). Between the trimmed V and J ends, which lost 4 bases and 2 bases, there was a span of 13 bases. This CDR3 has 15 amino acids. The CDR3 loop is CASSPTLSYTDTQYL. For the CDR3, the DNA is TGTGCCAGCAGCCCTACCCTATCTTACACAGATACGCAGTATCTT.

The sample holds many counts of this clonotype. In nucleotides, the CDR3 is TGTGCCAGCAGCGCTGGGAGGTTGAGCACAGATACGCAGTATTTT. It codes for CASSAGRLSTDTQYF. The chain joins TRBV7-9 to TRBJ2-3, with a possible D match to TRBD2 (6 bases). Trimming removed 5 bases at V and 0 bases at J, with 12 bases between. Germline CDR1 and CDR2: SEHNR and FQNEAQ (reference sequence). The CDR3 loop spans 15 amino acids.

Concerning this clonotype itself: A much larger clone is a single base away; this may be a read error. V usage is TRBV3-1 and J usage is TRBJ2-2, with a weak D call TRBD2 (5 bases). CDR1 is LGHDT, CDR2 YNNKEL, per germline (reference sequence). The CDR3 loop spans 18 amino acids. The CDR3 is CASSECSPISGLTGELIF. DNA for the CDR3: TGTGCCAGCAGCGAATGTTCTCCCATTTCAGGCTTGACCGGGGAGCTGATTTTT.